Following are 9 T cell receptor beta chains from one sample sequenced in a study of blood T cell repertoires in COVID-19. The protocol was immunoSEQ multiplex PCR, while the TCRdb copy is restricted to in-frame clones and leaves out a portion. This sample has 150,000 to 200,000 clones; 70% to 80% occur once, and the top ten carry more than 6.5%. Sequenced input: peripheral blood. These receptors came from a woman in her sixties with COVID-19, enrolled during active disease.

The genes are TRBV5-1 and TRBJ1-2; the match to TRBD1 covers 7 bases. Per germline, CDR1 SGHRS and CDR2 YFSETQ. CDR3 length: 15 amino acids. The V gene end was trimmed by 4 bases and the J gene end by 7 bases; junction bases not matched to a gene: 13. The CDR3 spells CASSVDRDKRSGYTF. CDR3 coding DNA: TGCGCCAGCAGCGTAGACAGGGACAAAAGGAGTGGCTACACCTTC.

V usage is TRBV18 and J usage is TRBJ2-1; no definite D call. V gave up 2 bases and J gave up 6 bases, with 20 bases separating them. The CDR3 is 17 residues long. Germline V CDR1 and CDR2: KGHSH, LQKENI. The DNA for the CDR3 is TGTGCCAGCTCACCAGTGCCCGTCCGAGACTCGGGCAATGAGCAGTTCTTC. This codes for CASSPVPVRDSGNEQFF.

This clone appeared a single time. The chain couples TRBV10-1 to TRBJ1-1, with D perhaps matching TRBD1 (6 bases). The CDR3 loop spans 15 amino acids. The germline V gene has CDR1 WNHNN and CDR2 SYGVQD (reference sequence). Trimming cost V 7 bases and J 4 bases, with 19 bases left between them. The chain's CDR3 is CASTSRGGRGTEAFF. For the CDR3, the DNA is TGCGCCAGCACCTCAAGAGGGGGACGGGGCACTGAAGCTTTCTTT.

This clone was recorded once. This chain links TRBV19 with TRBJ2-7; 9 positions match TRBD2. With V trimmed by 9 bases and J by 1 base, 16 bases remained unmatched. This CDR3 has 17 amino acids. The germline V gene has CDR1 LNHDA and CDR2 SQIVND (reference sequence). The CDR3 sequence is CASADWSGSGSSYEQYF. CDR3 nucleotides: TGTGCCAGCGCCGACTGGAGCGGTAGCGGGAGTTCCTACGAGCAGTACTTC.

The rearrangement joins TRBV19 to TRBJ2-1; D is uncertain. Trimming removed 4 bases at V and 7 bases at J, with 5 bases between. The CDR3 spans 11 residues. CDR1 is LNHDA, CDR2 SQIVND, per germline (reference sequence). CDR3 sequence reads: CASSTRNEQFF. Written as DNA, the CDR3 is TGTGCCAGTAGTACCAGGAATGAGCAGTTCTTC.

This rearrangement joins TRBV6-5 to TRBJ2-2; perhaps TRBD1 as D (6 bases). The CDR3 runs to 14 residues. The V gene lost 6 bases and the J gene lost 0 bases, with 8 bases spanning the gap. Germline V gene lookup returns CDR1 MNHEY and CDR2 SVGAGI. The chain's CDR3 is CASRNRANTGELFF. Written as DNA, the CDR3 is TGTGCCAGCAGGAACAGGGCGAACACCGGGGAGCTGTTTTTT.

The chain links TRBV13 to TRBJ2-3; TRBD2 agrees at 9 bases. This CDR3 has 18 amino acids. With V trimmed by 0 bases and J by 4 bases, 11 bases remained unmatched. CDR1 is PRHDT, CDR2 FYEKMQ, per germline (reference sequence). The CDR3 nucleotides read TGTGCCAGCAGCTTAGGCGCGGGGGCGGGAGGGCCTTCAGATACGCAGTATTTT. Translated: CASSLGAGAGGPSDTQYF.

The V call is TRBV29-1, the J call TRBJ1-2, with 8 bases lining up with TRBD1. This CDR3 is built from 15 residues. The germline CDR1 and CDR2 sequences are SQVTM and ANQGSEA. The V segment lost 7 bases and the J segment 3 bases; nucleotides outside the gene matches: 13. CDR3 protein: CSAHDTTGDHYGYTF. CDR3 DNA: TGCAGCGCGCATGATACGACAGGGGATCACTATGGCTACACCTTC.

The V gene is TRBV11-2, the J gene TRBJ1-4; TRBD1 matches 8 bases. V lost 3 bases, J lost 7 bases, and 7 bases stayed unmatched. The CDR3 contains 15 residues. CDR1 SGHAT and CDR2 FQNNGV come from the germline V gene. The CDR3 here is CASSFQQGVFEKLFF. The CDR3, as DNA: TGTGCCAGCAGCTTCCAACAGGGGGTCTTTGAAAAACTGTTTTTT.